Below, one T cell receptor (beta chain) is given with its context. This specimen comes from a study of Graves' ophthalmopathy and Graves' hyperthyroidism. Researchers took RNA transcripts and amplified TCR beta CDR3 regions from them. HTBI primers primed a first-round RT-PCR, and a second-round multiplex PCR followed. TCRdb re-derived calls from the multiplex PCR reads in MiXCR, one entry per CDR3 protein. There are approximately 210,000 distinct CDR3 sequences in the sample; roughly 27% occur only once, and over 7.5% lies in the top ten. The CDR3 is 13 amino acids. The V gene lost 0 bases and the J gene lost 8 bases, with 13 bases spanning the gap. Per germline, CDR1 GTSNPN and CDR2 SVGIG (reference sequence).

This chain joins TRBV30 and TRBJ1-1; D ambiguous. This receptor was identified in a man aged 50-59 years with Graves' ophthalmopathy. The sequenced material came from peripheral blood. CDR3 protein: CAWSVVLGWEAFF. In nucleotides, the CDR3 is TGTGCCTGGAGTGTGGTTTTGGGCTGGGAAGCTTTCTTT.